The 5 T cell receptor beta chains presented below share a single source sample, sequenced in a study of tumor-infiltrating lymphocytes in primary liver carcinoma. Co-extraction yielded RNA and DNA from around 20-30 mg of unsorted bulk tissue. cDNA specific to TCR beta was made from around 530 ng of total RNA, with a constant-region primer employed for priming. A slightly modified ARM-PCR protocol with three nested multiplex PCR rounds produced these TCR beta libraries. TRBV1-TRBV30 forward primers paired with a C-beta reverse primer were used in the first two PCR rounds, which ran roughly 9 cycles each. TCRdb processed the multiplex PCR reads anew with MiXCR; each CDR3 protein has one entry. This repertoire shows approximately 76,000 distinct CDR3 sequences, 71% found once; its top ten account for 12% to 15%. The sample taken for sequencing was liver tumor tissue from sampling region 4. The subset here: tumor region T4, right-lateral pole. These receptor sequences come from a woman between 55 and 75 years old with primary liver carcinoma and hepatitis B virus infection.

CDR3 nucleotide sequence: TGTGCCAGTGCGTTGGGTGGGAATTCACCCCTCCACTTT. Encoded protein: CASALGGNSPLHF. V gene TRBV27 combines with J gene TRBJ1-6; D is ambiguous. Between the trimmed V and J ends, which lost 9 bases and 7 bases, there was a span of 13 bases. This CDR3 has 13 amino acids. Germline CDR1 and CDR2: MNHEY and SMNVEV (reference sequence).

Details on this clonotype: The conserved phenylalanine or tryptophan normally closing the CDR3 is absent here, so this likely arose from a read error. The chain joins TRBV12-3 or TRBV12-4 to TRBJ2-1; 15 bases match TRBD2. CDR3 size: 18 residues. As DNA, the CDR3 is TGTGTCAGCAGTTTAGGGACTAGCGGGAGGCCGTCCTACAATGAGCAGTTCCTC. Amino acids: CVSSLGTSGRPSYNEQFL.

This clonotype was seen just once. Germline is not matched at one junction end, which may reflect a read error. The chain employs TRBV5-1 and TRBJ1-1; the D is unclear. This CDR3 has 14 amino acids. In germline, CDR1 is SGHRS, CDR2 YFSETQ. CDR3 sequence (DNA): TGCGCCAGCAGCCTCATCGAGGTGAACACAGAAGCTTTCTTT. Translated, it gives CASSLIEVNTEAFF.

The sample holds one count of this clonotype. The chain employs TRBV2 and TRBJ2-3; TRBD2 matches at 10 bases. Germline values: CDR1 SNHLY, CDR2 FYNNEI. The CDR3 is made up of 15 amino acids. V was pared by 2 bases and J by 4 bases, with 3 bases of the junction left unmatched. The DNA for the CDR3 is TGTGCCAGCAGTGAACGACTAGCGGGCTCAGATACGCAGTATTTT. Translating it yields CASSERLAGSDTQYF.

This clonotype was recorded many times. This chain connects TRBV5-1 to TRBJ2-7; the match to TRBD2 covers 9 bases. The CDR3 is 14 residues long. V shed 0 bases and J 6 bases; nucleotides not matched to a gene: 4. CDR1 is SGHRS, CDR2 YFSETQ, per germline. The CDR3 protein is CASSLAREGSEQYF. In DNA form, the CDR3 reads TGCGCCAGCAGCTTGGCGCGGGAGGGGAGCGAGCAGTACTTC.